Following are 15 T cell receptor beta chains from one sample sequenced in a study of identical twins. From the 5' RACE reads, TCRdb called clonotypes with MiXCR, one entry per CDR3 protein. The data hold more than 600,000 distinct CDR3 sequences, with around a sixth observed a single time. Another study also made use of these data, one on T cells expressing NK-cell markers.

Sequenced: PBMCs. These receptors originate from a woman between 18 and 29 years old in good health.

V is TRBV7-6 and J is TRBJ2-1; the D is unclear. This CDR3 is 15 amino acids long. The V end was cut by 8 bases, the J end by 0 bases, with 14 bases between. The V gene's germline CDR1 is SGHVS and CDR2 FNYEAQ. The DNA of the CDR3 is TGTGCCAGCTTCTTAGGTCCCTCCTCCTACAATGAGCAGTTCTTC. Its protein product is CASFLGPSSYNEQFF.

This clonotype came up a few times. The CDR3 is CASSSPSAGPNQPQHF. The CDR3 DNA sequence: TGTGCCAGCAGTTCTCCCTCGGCGGGCCCCAATCAGCCCCAGCATTTT. This chain links TRBV12-3 or TRBV12-4 with TRBJ1-5, with no clear D. Trimming took 4 bases from V and 3 from J, leaving 16 bases between them. CDR3 length: 16 residues.

This clonotype was found a few times. The chain couples TRBV11-2 to TRBJ2-1; tentative D call: TRBD1 (6 bases). The CDR3 covers 14 residues. V shed 5 bases and J shed 6 bases, with 14 bases lying between them. Germline-derived CDR1 and CDR2 are SGHAT and FQNNGV. CDR3 DNA: TGTGCCAGCAGCCTCCTGACAGGTTTCAATGAGCAGTTCTTC. This translates into CASSLLTGFNEQFF. Full variable domain (rest looked up from reference TRBV11-2 and TRBJ2-1): EAGVAQSPRYKIIEKRQSVAFWCNPISGHATLYWYQQILGQGPKLLIQFQNNGVVDDSQLPKDRFSAERLKGVDSTLKIQPAKLEDSAVYLCASSLLTGFNEQFFGPGTRLTVL.

The sample holds a few counts of this clonotype. This chain uses TRBV24-1 with TRBJ2-3; TRBD2 might be the D (5 bases). Germline assignment: CDR1 KGHDR and CDR2 SFDVKD. This CDR3 is built from 16 residues. Trimming removed 4 bases from V and 0 bases from J, with 13 bases in between. This CDR3 reads CATSDLRTASTDTQYF. CDR3 DNA sequence: TGTGCCACCAGTGACCTAAGGACTGCTAGCACAGATACGCAGTATTTT.

V and J are TRBV30 and TRBJ2-1, with TRBD1 matching over 7 bases. Looked up from germline, CDR1 is GTSNPN and CDR2 is SVGIG (reference sequence). The junction had 8 bases not matched to a gene; V was cut back by 1 base and J by 5 bases. The CDR3 contains 15 residues. CDR3 nucleotides: TGTGCCTGGAGTGCAAATCGGGACAGAAACAATGAGCAGTTCTTC. Translation: CAWSANRDRNNEQFF. Supplemented by reference TRBV30 and TRBJ2-1, the full variable domain reads SQTIHQWPATLVQPVGSPLSLECTVEGTSNPNLYWYRQAAGRGLQLLFYSVGIGQISSEVPQNLSASRPQDRQFILSSKKLLLSDSGFYLCAWSANRDRNNEQFFGPGTRLTVL.

In its sample, this clonotype was seen a few times. DNA for the CDR3: TGTGCCAGCAGTAGCGGGACATCTGACGGAAACACCATATATTTT. This encodes CASSSGTSDGNTIYF. The chain recombines TRBV27 with TRBJ1-3; tentative D call: TRBD1 (6 bases). The CDR3 has 15 residues. CDR1 and CDR2 (germline): MNHEY, SMNVEV (reference sequence). The V end was cut by 5 bases, the J end by 4 bases, with 15 bases between.

A few counts support this clonotype. The chain joins TRBV5-1 to TRBJ2-5; D is uncertain. This CDR3 is 15 amino acids long. V was cut by 3 bases and J by 0 bases, with 12 bases left in between. Germline CDR1 SGHRS, CDR2 YFSETQ. CDR3 in amino acids: CASSSRPGYQETQYF. The CDR3 coding sequence is TGCGCCAGCAGCTCTAGACCGGGTTACCAAGAGACCCAGTACTTC.

J is TRBJ2-1 and V is TRBV6-4, with 7 bases matching TRBD2. The V gene end was trimmed by 0 bases and the J gene end by 9 bases; junction bases not matched to a gene: 11. The germline gives CDR1 MRHNA, CDR2 SNTAGT. This CDR3 has 16 amino acids. CDR3 in DNA: TGTGCCAGCAGTGACTCCGGCGGGAGAGGTTTTTGTGAGCAGTTCTTC. This codes for CASSDSGGRGFCEQFF.

This clonotype was counted between two and nine times. The chain has TRBV20-1 and TRBJ2-1, with D possibly being TRBD1 (6 bases). Trimming removed 0 bases at V and 3 bases at J, with 18 bases between. CDR3 length: 17 amino acids. Looked up from germline, CDR1 is DFQATT and CDR2 is SNEGSKA (reference sequence). This CDR3 is CSARDAPSGQLYNEQFF. In DNA form, the CDR3 reads TGCAGTGCTAGAGATGCCCCCTCGGGACAACTCTACAATGAGCAGTTCTTC.

This clonotype was counted a few times. The V call is TRBV18, the J call TRBJ2-7; 11 nucleotides agree with TRBD1. V was pared by 4 bases and J by 4 bases, with 3 bases of the junction left unmatched. The germline V gene encodes CDR1 KGHSH and CDR2 LQKENI. The CDR3 is made up of 14 amino acids. CDR3 residues: CASSQGDRGYEQYF. Here the CDR3 DNA reads TGTGCCAGCTCACAAGGGGACAGGGGGTACGAGCAGTACTTC.

In DNA, the CDR3 is TGCGCCAGCAGCCTCGGCACAATTATGGCCTACGAGCAGTACTTC. It translates to CASSLGTIMAYEQYF. This sequence joins TRBV5-1 and TRBJ2-7; D uncertain. The CDR3 loop spans 15 amino acids. Germline assignment: CDR1 SGHRS and CDR2 YFSETQ. V was pared by 4 bases and J by 2 bases, with 16 bases between.

This clonotype has just a few counts. The chain joins TRBV7-8 to TRBJ2-5, with D hard to call. Germline V gene sequence: CDR1 SGHVS, CDR2 FQNEAQ. V lost 6 bases and J lost 2, with 16 bases in between. The CDR3 consists of 15 residues. CDR3 residues: CASSFYVGDQETQYF. CDR3 sequence (DNA): TGTGCCAGCAGTTTCTATGTTGGGGATCAAGAGACCCAGTACTTC.

This clonotype was observed once. The chain joins TRBV5-1 to TRBJ2-1, with D possibly TRBD1 on 5 matching bases. CDR3 size: 14 residues. The V gene's germline CDR1 is SGHRS and CDR2 YFSETQ. Trimming pared 0 bases from V and 8 bases from J, leaving 12 bases between. The CDR3 coding sequence is TGCGCCAGCAGCTTGGCCTGGGGCAGGCATGAGCAGTTCTTC. Its protein is CASSLAWGRHEQFF. Full variable domain (missing parts from reference TRBV5-1 and TRBJ2-1): KAGVTQTPRYLIKTRGQQVTLSCSPISGHRSVSWYQQTPGQGLQFLFEYFSETQRNKGNFPGRFSGRQFSNSRSEMNVSTLELGDSALYLCASSLAWGRHEQFFGPGTRLTVL.

The genes are TRBV12-3 or TRBV12-4 and TRBJ2-4; 10 nucleotides align to TRBD2. V shed 2 bases and J 0 bases; nucleotides not matched to a gene: 10. The CDR3 consists of 19 residues. DNA of the CDR3: TGTGCCAGCAGTTTAATGGCTAGCGGGGGAACTTTAGCCAAAAACATTCAGTACTTC. This translates into CASSLMASGGTLAKNIQYF.

The chain uses TRBV12-3 or TRBV12-4 and TRBJ1-2; the D is unclear. The CDR3 covers 11 residues. Trimming cost V 7 bases and J 8 bases, with 11 bases left between them. The CDR3 loop is CASTFGRGYTF. CDR3 coding DNA: TGTGCCAGCACTTTTGGGAGGGGCTACACCTTC.